The 4 T cell receptor beta chains in this list originate from one sample, sequenced in a study of liver allograft versus peripheral blood T cells. Across the whole study: Blood and transplanted-liver T cell receptor repertoires from recipients were compared.

MiXCR, applied by TCRdb to the reads, yields one record per CDR3 protein. The sample contains some 9,200 distinct CDR3 sequences, roughly 26% of which appear only once. The receptors were gathered from a human patient who had a liver transplant. These T cells may partly come from the graft donor.

This clonotype has just a few counts. The chain couples TRBV20-1 to TRBJ2-7; 7 nucleotides align to TRBD1. The CDR3 sequence is 13 residues long. Trimming at V came to 4 bases and at J to 5 bases, leaving 8 bases not matched to a gene. The V gene's germline CDR1 is DFQATT and CDR2 SNEGSKA (reference sequence). The CDR3 coding sequence is TGCAGTGCTAAGAACAGGGGTTCCCACGAGCAGTACTTC. It codes for CSAKNRGSHEQYF.

The gene calls are TRBV28 and TRBJ2-5; TRBD2 matches 8 bases. Losses at the gene ends were 10 bases for V and 5 bases for J; bases not matched to a gene: 15. Germline assignment: CDR1 MDHEN and CDR2 SYDVKM. The CDR3 is 15 amino acids. CDR3 amino acids: CATRQEGLALETQYF. The CDR3 DNA is TGTGCCACGCGCCAGGAAGGACTAGCACTCGAGACCCAGTACTTC.

V and J are TRBV6-1 and TRBJ1-5, with a possible D match to TRBD1 (6 bases). The CDR3 is 14 amino acids. With 4 bases removed from V and 4 bases from J, the gap between germline ends came to 11 bases. Germline CDR1 reads MNHNS; CDR2 reads SASEGT. The CDR3, as DNA: TGTGCCAGCAGTGTACAGGGTACGAATCAGCCCCAGCATTTT. It encodes CASSVQGTNQPQHF.

In this sample, this clonotype turned up a few times. This chain joins TRBV20-1 and TRBJ2-7; D is ambiguous. V was trimmed by 7 bases and J by 0 bases, leaving 10 bases between them. The CDR3 totals 12 residues. The germline CDR1 and CDR2 sequences are DFQATT and SNEGSKA (reference sequence). Here the CDR3 DNA reads TGCAGTGTCAAGAGTGGCTCCTACGAGCAGTACTTC. It codes for CSVKSGSYEQYF.